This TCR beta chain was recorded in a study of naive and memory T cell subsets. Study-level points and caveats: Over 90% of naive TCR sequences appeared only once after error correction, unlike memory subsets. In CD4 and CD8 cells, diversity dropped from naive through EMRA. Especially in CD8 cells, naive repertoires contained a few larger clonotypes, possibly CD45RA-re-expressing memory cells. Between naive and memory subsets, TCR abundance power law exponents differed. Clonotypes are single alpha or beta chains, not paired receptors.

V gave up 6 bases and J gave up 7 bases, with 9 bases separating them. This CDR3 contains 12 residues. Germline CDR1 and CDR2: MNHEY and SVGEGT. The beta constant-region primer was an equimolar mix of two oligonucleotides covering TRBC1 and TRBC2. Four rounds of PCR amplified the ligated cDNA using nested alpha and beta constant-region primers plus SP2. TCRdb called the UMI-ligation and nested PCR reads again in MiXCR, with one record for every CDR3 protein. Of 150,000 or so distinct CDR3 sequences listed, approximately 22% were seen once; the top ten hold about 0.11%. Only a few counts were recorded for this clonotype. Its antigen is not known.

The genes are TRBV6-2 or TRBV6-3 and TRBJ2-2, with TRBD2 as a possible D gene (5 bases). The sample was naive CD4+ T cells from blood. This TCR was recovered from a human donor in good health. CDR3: CASRKEVGELFF. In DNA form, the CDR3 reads TGTGCCAGCAGAAAGGAGGTCGGGGAGCTGTTTTTT.